This T cell receptor (beta chain) was recovered during a study of blood T cells in healthy people across ages. Study-wide results and caveats: Diversity was higher, and naive CD4+ cells more numerous, in long-lived donors than in aged donors. Diversity of TCR beta per million T cells declined in a roughly linear way with age.

This clonotype was observed a few times. What it binds is unknown. For the second PCR, which ran for roughly 7 to 11 cycles, a sample-barcoded 5' primer and a J-beta primer mix were used. TCRdb independently ran MiXCR on the 5' RACE reads; one entry per CDR3 protein. Of hundreds of thousands of distinct CDR3 sequences listed, 35% to 60% are singletons. The receptor was derived from an elderly man in good health. Source material: blood.

The CDR3 DNA is TGTGCCAGCAGCAAGGGACTAGCGAACAATGAGCAGTTCTTC. It yields the protein CASSKGLANNEQFF. The chain carries TRBV7-2 and TRBJ2-1; TRBD2 agrees at 10 bases. CDR3 length equals 14 residues. Germline V CDR1 and CDR2: SGHTA, FQGNSA. The junction had 3 bases not matched to a gene; V was cut back by 5 bases and J by 5 bases.